The clone carrying this T cell receptor (beta chain) has a handful of counts. The target antigen is unknown. The V gene's germline CDR1 is MNHEY and CDR2 SVGAGI. The CDR3 extends over 16 amino acids. With 0 bases removed from V and 1 base from J, the gap between germline ends came to 12 bases. The source of the sample is a study of identical twins. Study results and caveats: There was an excess of low generation probability in the out-of-frame alpha sequences that twins shared.

MiXCR, run by TCRdb on the 5' RACE reads, gives a single entry per CDR3 protein. Counted here are 450,000 or so distinct CDR3 sequences, 24% occurring once; the ten biggest clones make up just under 3%. Only healthy Caucasians were enrolled as donors. The sample was also linked to a second study, of T cells expressing NK-cell markers.

The clonotype was recovered from a woman between 18 and 30 years old in good health. This chain uses TRBV6-5 with TRBJ1-2, with a weak D call TRBD1 (5 bases). The sample was CD4+ T cells sorted from blood. CDR3 sequence reads: CASSYSQAGHNYGYTF. The CDR3 nucleotides are TGTGCCAGCAGTTACTCTCAGGCAGGGCATAACTATGGCTACACCTTC.